This TCR beta chain was obtained from a study of CD8+CD57+ T cells in acquired aplastic anemia. The overall study: Recorded DNA amounts for sorted CD4+ and CD8+ cells had an average of around 3 ug.

Regarding this clonotype: Its cognate antigen is unknown.

Genomic DNA templated the TCR beta VDJ and CDR3 profiling. TCRdb called the reads again in MiXCR, with one record for every CDR3 protein. In the table there are some 180,000 distinct CDR3 sequences, approximately 48% of which are singletons. General study results and limits: Overlapping CD8+ CDR3 repertoires of patients and controls contained nearly 30 shared sequences. Any difference that existed in CD8+ Simpson's diversity between patients and controls was not significant.

Patients selected for sequencing had displayed CD8+CD57+ cell expansion by flow cytometry. Everyone among the patients had severe acquired aplastic anemia. The TCR sequence derives from a human donor with aplastic anemia. The sequenced material came from sorted CD4+, CD8+, or CD8+CD57+ T cells (not recorded which) from PBMCs.

The CDR3 loop is CATILIISGSTDTQYF. The CDR3 DNA sequence: TGTGCCACCATTCTGATTATTAGCGGTAGCACAGATACGCAGTATTTT. The chain uses TRBV24-1 and TRBJ2-3, with D possibly being TRBD2 (6 bases). V was shortened by 8 bases and J by 0 bases, with 17 bases between the two germline ends. The CDR3 spans 16 residues. In germline, CDR1 is KGHDR, CDR2 SFDVKD.